One TCR beta chain is described in this entry. Per the authors' pipeline: For nucleated cells, counts were estimated from reference gene primer amplification. The assay was immunoSEQ multiplex PCR, and TCRdb's table has in-frame clones only and misses some. V and J calls and clone size follow that table, whereas D and trimming were derived from the DNA. The table includes about 110,000 clones, 70% to 90% detected once. Per germline, CDR1 SGHRS and CDR2 YFSETQ. V shed 3 bases, J shed 5 bases, and the junction held 1 base outside the gene matches. The CDR3 contains 14 residues. The data belong to a study of blood T cell repertoires in COVID-19. Study-level background: Donors in the United States, Italy and Spain gave samples during acute or convalescent COVID-19. Sample material is recorded as cDNA or gDNA derived from T cells, B-cell-depleted T cells, or PBMCs.

The V gene is TRBV5-1, the J gene TRBJ2-5; TRBD2 agrees at 13 bases. Sample: peripheral blood. The TCR was taken from a woman aged 60-75 years with acute or convalescent COVID-19. CDR3 loop: CASSWTSGGETQYF. The DNA of the CDR3 is TGCGCCAGCAGCTGGACTAGCGGGGGTGAGACCCAGTACTTC.